The T cell receptor beta chain described here comes from a study of cytomegalovirus exposure and HLA in healthy donors. This CDR3 is 12 amino acids long. CDR1 is LGHNA, CDR2 YNFKEQ, per germline. Trimming removed 7 bases at V and 7 bases at J, with 10 bases between. Generated by immunoSEQ multiplex PCR, the TCRdb table keeps only in-frame clones and is missing some. The sample has 200,000 to 250,000 clones; around four fifths are singletons. This clone was seen a handful of times. Input material: PBMCs. This clonotype originated in a woman younger than 30 in good health and CMV-seronegative. V usage is TRBV4-2 and J usage is TRBJ1-4; D is uncertain. The CDR3 DNA reads as TGTGCCAGCACTCATTGGGGTGAAAAACTGTTTTTT. It translates to CASTHWGEKLFF.